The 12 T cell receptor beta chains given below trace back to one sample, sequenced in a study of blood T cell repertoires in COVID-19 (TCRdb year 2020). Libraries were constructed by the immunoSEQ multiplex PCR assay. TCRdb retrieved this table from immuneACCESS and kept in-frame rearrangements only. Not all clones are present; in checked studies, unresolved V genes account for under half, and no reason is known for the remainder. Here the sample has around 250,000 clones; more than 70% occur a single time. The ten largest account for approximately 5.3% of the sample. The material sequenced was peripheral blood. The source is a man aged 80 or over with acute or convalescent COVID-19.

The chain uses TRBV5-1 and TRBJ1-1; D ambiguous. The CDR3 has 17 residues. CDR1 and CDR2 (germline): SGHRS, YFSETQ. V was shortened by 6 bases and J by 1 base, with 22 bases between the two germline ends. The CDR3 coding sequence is TGCGCCAGCACCCTTGGAGCATGGGAGAAAGAGAACACTGAAGCTTTCTTT. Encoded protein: CASTLGAWEKENTEAFF.

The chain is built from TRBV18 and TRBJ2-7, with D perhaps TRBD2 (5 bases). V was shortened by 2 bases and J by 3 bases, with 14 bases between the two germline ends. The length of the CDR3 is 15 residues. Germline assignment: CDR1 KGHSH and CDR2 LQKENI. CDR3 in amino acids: CASSPRTGWDYEQYF. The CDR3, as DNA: TGTGCCAGCTCACCAAGAACGGGATGGGACTACGAGCAGTACTTC.

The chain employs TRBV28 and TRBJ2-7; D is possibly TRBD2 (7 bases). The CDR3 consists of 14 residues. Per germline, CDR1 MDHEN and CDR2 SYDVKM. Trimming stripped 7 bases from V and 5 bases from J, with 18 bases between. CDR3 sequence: CASTQKGGAHEQYF. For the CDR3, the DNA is TGTGCCAGCACCCAAAAGGGGGGGGCCCACGAGCAGTACTTC.

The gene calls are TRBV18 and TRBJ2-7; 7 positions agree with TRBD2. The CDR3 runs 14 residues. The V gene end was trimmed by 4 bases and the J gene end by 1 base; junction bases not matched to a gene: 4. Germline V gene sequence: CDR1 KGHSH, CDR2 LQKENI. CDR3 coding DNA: TGTGCCAGCTCACGTGCTAGCGGATCCTACGAGCAGTACTTC. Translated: CASSRASGSYEQYF.

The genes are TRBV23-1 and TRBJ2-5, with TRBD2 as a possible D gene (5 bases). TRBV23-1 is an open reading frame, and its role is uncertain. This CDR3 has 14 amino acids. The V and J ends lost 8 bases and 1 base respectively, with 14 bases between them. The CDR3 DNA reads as TGCGCCAGCTTCCAAGCCGGGGTCCAAGAGACCCAGTACTTC. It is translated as CASFQAGVQETQYF.

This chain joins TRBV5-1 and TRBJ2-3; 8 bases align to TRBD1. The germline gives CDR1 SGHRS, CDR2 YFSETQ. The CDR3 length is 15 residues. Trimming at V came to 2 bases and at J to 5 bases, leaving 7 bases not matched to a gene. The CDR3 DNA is TGCGCCAGCAGCTTTAGAACAGGGGGAGGAGATACGCAGTATTTT. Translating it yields CASSFRTGGGDTQYF. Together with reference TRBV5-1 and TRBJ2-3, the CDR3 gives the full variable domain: KAGVTQTPRYLIKTRGQQVTLSCSPISGHRSVSWYQQTPGQGLQFLFEYFSETQRNKGNFPGRFSGRQFSNSRSEMNVSTLELGDSALYLCASSFRTGGGDTQYFGPGTRLTVL.

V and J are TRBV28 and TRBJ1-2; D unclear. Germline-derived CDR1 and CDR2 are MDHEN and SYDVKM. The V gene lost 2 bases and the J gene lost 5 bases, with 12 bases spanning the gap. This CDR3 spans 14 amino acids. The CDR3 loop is CASSLRQVAYGYTF. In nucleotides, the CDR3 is TGTGCCAGCAGTTTAAGGCAGGTGGCGTATGGCTACACCTTC.

The CDR3 spells CASSQDSRMNTEAFF. The CDR3 coding sequence is TGTGCCAGTAGCCAGGACAGTAGGATGAACACTGAAGCTTTCTTT. This sequence joins TRBV19 and TRBJ1-1, with a possible D match to TRBD1 (6 bases). CDR1 is LNHDA, CDR2 SQIVND, per germline (reference sequence). The CDR3 contains 15 residues. V was cut by 6 bases and J by 0 bases, with 14 bases left in between.

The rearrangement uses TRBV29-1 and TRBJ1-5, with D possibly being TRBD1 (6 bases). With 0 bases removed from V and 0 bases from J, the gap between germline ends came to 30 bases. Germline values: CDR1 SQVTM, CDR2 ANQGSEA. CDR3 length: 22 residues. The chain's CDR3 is CSVEDVVIGSGQTTRSNQPQHF. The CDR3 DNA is TGCAGCGTTGAAGATGTGGTGATTGGGTCAGGACAGACGACACGTAGCAATCAGCCCCAGCATTTT.

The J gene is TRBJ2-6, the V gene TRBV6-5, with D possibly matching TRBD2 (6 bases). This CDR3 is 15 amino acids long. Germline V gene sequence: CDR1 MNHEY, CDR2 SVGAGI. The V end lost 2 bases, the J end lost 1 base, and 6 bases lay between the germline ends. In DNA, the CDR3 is TGTGCCAGCAGTTACGGGAGGTCTGGGGCCAACGTCCTGACTTTC. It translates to CASSYGRSGANVLTF.

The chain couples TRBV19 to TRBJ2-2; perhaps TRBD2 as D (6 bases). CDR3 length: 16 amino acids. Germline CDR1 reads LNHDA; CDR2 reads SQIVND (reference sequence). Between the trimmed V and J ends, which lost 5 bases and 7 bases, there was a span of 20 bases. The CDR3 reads CASSLQRLVGGGELFF. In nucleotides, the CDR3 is TGTGCCAGTAGTCTCCAGCGACTAGTTGGGGGCGGGGAGCTGTTTTTT. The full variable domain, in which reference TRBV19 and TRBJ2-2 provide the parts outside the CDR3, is DGGITQSPKYLFRKEGQNVTLSCEQNLNHDAMYWYRQDPGQGLRLIYYSQIVNDFQKGDIAEGYSVSREKKESFPLTVTSAQKNPTAFYLCASSLQRLVGGGELFFGEGSRLTVL.

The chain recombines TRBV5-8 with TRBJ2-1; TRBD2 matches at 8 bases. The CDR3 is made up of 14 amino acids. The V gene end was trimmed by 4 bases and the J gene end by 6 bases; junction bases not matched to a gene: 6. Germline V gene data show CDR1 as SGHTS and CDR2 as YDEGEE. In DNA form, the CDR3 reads TGTGCCAGCAGCCCAGGACTAGCTGTCAATGAGCAGTTCTTC. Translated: CASSPGLAVNEQFF. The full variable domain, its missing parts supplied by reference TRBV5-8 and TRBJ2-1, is EAGVTQSPTHLIKTRGQQATLRCSPISGHTSVYWYQQALGLGLQFLLWYDEGEERNRGNFPPRFSGRQFPNYSSELNVNALELEDSALYLCASSPGLAVNEQFFGPGTRLTVL.